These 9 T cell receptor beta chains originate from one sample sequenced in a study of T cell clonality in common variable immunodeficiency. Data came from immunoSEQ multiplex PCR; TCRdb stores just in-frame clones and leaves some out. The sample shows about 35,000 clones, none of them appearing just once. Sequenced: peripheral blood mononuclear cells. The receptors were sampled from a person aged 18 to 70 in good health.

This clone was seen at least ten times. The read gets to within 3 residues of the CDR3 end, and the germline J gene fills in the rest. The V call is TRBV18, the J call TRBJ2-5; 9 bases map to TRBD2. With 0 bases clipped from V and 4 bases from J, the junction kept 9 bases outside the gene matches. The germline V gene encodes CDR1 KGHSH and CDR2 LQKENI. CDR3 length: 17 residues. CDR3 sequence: CASSPPPASGIGETQYF. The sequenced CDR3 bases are TGTGCCAGCTCACCACCTCCGGCTAGCGGGATTGGAGAGACC.

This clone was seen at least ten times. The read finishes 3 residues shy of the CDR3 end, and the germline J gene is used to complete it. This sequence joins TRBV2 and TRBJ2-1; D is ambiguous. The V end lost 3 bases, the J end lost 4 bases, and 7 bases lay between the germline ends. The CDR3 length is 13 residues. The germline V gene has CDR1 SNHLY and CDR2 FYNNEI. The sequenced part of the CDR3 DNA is TGTGCCAGCAGTGACGGTCCGTACAATGAG. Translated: CASSDGPYNE. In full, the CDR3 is CASSDGPYNEQFF. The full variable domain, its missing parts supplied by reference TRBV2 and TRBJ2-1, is EPEVTQTPSHQVTQMGQEVILRCVPISNHLYFYWYRQILGQKVEFLVSFYNNEISEKSEIFDDQFSVERPDGSNFTLKIRSTKLEDSAMYFCASSDGPYNEQFFGPGTRLTVL.

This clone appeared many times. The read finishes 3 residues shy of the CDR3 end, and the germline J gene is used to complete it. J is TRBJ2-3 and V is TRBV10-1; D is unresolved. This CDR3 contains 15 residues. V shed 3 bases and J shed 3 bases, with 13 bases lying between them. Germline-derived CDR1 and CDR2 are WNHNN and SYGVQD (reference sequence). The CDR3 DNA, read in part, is TGCGCCAGCAGTGATGCGGATGAGTTGACAGATACG. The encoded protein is CASSDADELTDT. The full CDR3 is CASSDADELTDTQYF.

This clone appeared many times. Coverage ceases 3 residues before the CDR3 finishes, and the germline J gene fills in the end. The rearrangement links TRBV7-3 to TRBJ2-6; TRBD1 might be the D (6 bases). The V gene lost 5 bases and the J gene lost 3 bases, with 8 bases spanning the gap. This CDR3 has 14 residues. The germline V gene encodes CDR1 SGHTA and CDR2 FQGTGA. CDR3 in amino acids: CASSRDIGANVLTF. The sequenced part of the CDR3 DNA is TGTGCCAGCAGCCGGGACATTGGGGCCAACGTC.

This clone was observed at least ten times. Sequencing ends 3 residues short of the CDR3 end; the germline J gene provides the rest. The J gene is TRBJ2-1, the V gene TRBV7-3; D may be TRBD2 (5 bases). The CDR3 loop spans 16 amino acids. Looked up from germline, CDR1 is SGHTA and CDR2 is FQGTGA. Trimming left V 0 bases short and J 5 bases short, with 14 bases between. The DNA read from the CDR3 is TGTGCCAGCAGCTTAACGCGGGCTAGTTTTAACAATGAG. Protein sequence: CASSLTRASFNNE. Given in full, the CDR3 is CASSLTRASFNNEQFF.

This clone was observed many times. Incomplete CDR3 DNA: TGTGCCAGCAGCTTGGGACTAGCGGGCTTGTACGAG. This encodes CASSLGLAGLYE. The whole CDR3 sequence is CASSLGLAGLYEQYF. V is TRBV7-8 and J is TRBJ2-7, with 12 bases that match TRBD2. The sequence runs out 3 residues before the end of the CDR3; the remainder is reconstructed from the germline J gene. Germline V gene sequence: CDR1 SGHVS, CDR2 FQNEAQ. This CDR3 spans 15 amino acids. Losses at the gene ends were 3 bases for V and 4 bases for J; bases not matched to a gene: 4.

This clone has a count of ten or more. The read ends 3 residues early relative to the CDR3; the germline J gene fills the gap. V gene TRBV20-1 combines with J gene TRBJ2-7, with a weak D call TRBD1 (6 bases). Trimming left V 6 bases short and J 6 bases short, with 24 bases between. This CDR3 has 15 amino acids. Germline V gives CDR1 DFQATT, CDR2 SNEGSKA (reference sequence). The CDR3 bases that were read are TGCAGTGCGCAGATTTGGACAGCGGATGTTGGCGAG. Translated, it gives CSAQIWTADVGE. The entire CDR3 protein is CSAQIWTADVGEQYF.

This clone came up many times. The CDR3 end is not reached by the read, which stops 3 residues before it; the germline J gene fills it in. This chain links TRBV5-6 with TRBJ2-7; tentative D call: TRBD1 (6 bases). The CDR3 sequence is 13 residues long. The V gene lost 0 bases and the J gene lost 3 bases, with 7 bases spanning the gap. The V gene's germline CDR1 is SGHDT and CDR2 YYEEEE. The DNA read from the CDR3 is TGTGCCAGCAGCTTGGAGGGGGACTACGAG. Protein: CASSLEGDYE. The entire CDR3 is CASSLEGDYEQYF.

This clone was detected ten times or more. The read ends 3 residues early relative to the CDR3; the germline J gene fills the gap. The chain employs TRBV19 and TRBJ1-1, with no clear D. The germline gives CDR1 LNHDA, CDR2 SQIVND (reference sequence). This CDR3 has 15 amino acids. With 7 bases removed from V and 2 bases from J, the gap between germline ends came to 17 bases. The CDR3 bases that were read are TGTGCCAGTATCCCTCGGAACAGAATAAACACTGAA. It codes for CASIPRNRINTE. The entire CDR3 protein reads CASIPRNRINTEAFF.